This is a list of T cell receptor beta chains from one sample in a study of cytomegalovirus exposure and HLA in healthy donors. Sequencing used immunoSEQ multiplex PCR; TCRdb keeps in-frame clones, though not all of them. The data hold 120,000 to 150,000 clones, with roughly three quarters observed a single time. Sample: PBMCs. Receptors were obtained from a woman in her forties or fifties in good health and CMV-seronegative. The CDR3 runs from the conserved cysteine through the conserved F or W. The order of the fields is clone size, V gene, J gene, D gene, CDR3 protein, CDR3 DNA. D genes are given only for firm matches. Some rows have no size entry. The others give once, few or many, or a class for an expanded clone.

clone_size: NA; v_call: TRBV13; j_call: TRBJ2-7; d_call: NA; cdr3_aa: CASSRRGGRIEQYF; cdr3_nt: TGTGCCAGCAGCCGAAGGGGGGGTCGAATCGAGCAGTACTTC
clone_size: NA; v_call: TRBV7-8; j_call: TRBJ2-7; d_call: NA; cdr3_aa: CASSSGVYEQYF; cdr3_nt: TGTGCCAGCAGCTCGGGGGTTTACGAGCAGTACTTC
clone_size: NA; v_call: TRBV6-6; j_call: TRBJ2-2; d_call: TRBD1; cdr3_aa: CASSPPGGPGGELFF; cdr3_nt: TGTGCCAGCAGTCCCCCAGGGGGCCCCGGCGGGGAGCTGTTTTTT
clone_size: NA; v_call: TRBV7-6; j_call: TRBJ1-1; d_call: TRBD1; cdr3_aa: CASSERDRGPFTEAFF; cdr3_nt: TGTGCCAGCAGCGAAAGGGACAGGGGGCCTTTCACTGAAGCTTTCTTT
clone_size: NA; v_call: TRBV5-4; j_call: TRBJ2-1; d_call: TRBD1; cdr3_aa: CASSDRDRGVDEQFF; cdr3_nt: TGTGCCAGCAGCGATCGGGACAGGGGGGTCGATGAGCAGTTCTTC
clone_size: few; v_call: TRBV5-6; j_call: TRBJ1-1; d_call: TRBD1; cdr3_aa: CASSPRDSEAFF; cdr3_nt: TGTGCCAGCAGCCCAAGGGACAGTGAAGCTTTCTTT
clone_size: NA; v_call: TRBV10-3; j_call: TRBJ2-3; d_call: NA; cdr3_aa: CAISSRDQTDTQYF; cdr3_nt: TGTGCCATCAGTTCCAGGGATCAGACAGATACGCAGTATTTT
clone_size: once; v_call: TRBV6-6; j_call: TRBJ2-1; d_call: NA; cdr3_aa: CASSRGSSYNEQFF; cdr3_nt: TGTGCCAGCAGTAGGGGGAGCTCCTACAATGAGCAGTTCTTC
clone_size: NA; v_call: TRBV5-6; j_call: TRBJ1-2; d_call: NA; cdr3_aa: CASSLRGHGYGYTF; cdr3_nt: TGTGCCAGCAGCTTACGAGGGCATGGCTATGGCTACACCTTC
clone_size: NA; v_call: TRBV5-8; j_call: TRBJ2-2; d_call: NA; cdr3_aa: CASPPGERPNTGELFF; cdr3_nt: TGTGCCAGCCCACCTGGGGAGCGACCGAACACCGGGGAGCTGTTTTTT
clone_size: NA; v_call: TRBV7-3; j_call: TRBJ1-3; d_call: NA; cdr3_aa: CASSLGPGSGNTIYF; cdr3_nt: TGTGCCAGCAGCTTAGGTCCGGGTTCTGGAAACACCATATATTTT
clone_size: NA; v_call: TRBV19; j_call: TRBJ2-5; d_call: TRBD2; cdr3_aa: CASSIQSGVQETQYF; cdr3_nt: TGTGCCAGTAGTATCCAGAGCGGGGTCCAAGAGACCCAGTACTTC
clone_size: NA; v_call: TRBV4-1; j_call: TRBJ1-1; d_call: TRBD1; cdr3_aa: CASSEGARTEAFF; cdr3_nt: TGCGCCAGCAGTGAGGGGGCGAGAACTGAAGCTTTCTTT
clone_size: NA; v_call: TRBV2; j_call: TRBJ1-1; d_call: NA; cdr3_aa: CASSRETTEAFF; cdr3_nt: TGTGCCAGCAGCAGGGAAACCACTGAAGCTTTCTTT
clone_size: NA; v_call: TRBV6-1; j_call: TRBJ2-1; d_call: TRBD2; cdr3_aa: CASSETSGGFYNEQFF; cdr3_nt: TGTGCCAGCAGTGAGACTAGCGGGGGGTTTTACAATGAGCAGTTCTTC
clone_size: NA; v_call: TRBV25-1; j_call: TRBJ2-3; d_call: NA; cdr3_aa: CASSESPGRTGQYF; cdr3_nt: TGTGCCAGCAGTGAATCCCCCGGCCGAACGGGGCAGTATTTT
clone_size: NA; v_call: TRBV5-4; j_call: TRBJ1-3; d_call: TRBD1; cdr3_aa: CASSLGQGISGNTIYF; cdr3_nt: TGTGCCAGCAGCTTGGGACAGGGGATCTCTGGAAACACCATATATTTT
clone_size: NA; v_call: TRBV10-3; j_call: TRBJ1-5; d_call: TRBD1; cdr3_aa: CATRGGVSNQPQHF; cdr3_nt: TGTGCCACCAGGGGGGGTGTCAGCAATCAGCCCCAGCATTTT
clone_size: NA; v_call: TRBV15; j_call: TRBJ2-7; d_call: TRBD2; cdr3_aa: CATSGWFVGEGSYEQYF; cdr3_nt: TGTGCCACCAGCGGATGGTTTGTTGGGGAGGGATCCTACGAGCAGTACTTC
clone_size: few; v_call: TRBV6-4; j_call: TRBJ2-2; d_call: TRBD2; cdr3_aa: CASSDSGGANTGELFF; cdr3_nt: TGTGCCAGCAGTGACTCTGGGGGGGCGAACACCGGGGAGCTGTTTTTT
clone_size: NA; v_call: TRBV29-1; j_call: TRBJ1-1; d_call: NA; cdr3_aa: CSVSRHTEAFF; cdr3_nt: TGCAGCGTGAGCAGGCACACTGAAGCTTTCTTT
clone_size: NA; v_call: TRBV9; j_call: TRBJ1-2; d_call: NA; cdr3_aa: CASSAEDSPVYYGYTF; cdr3_nt: TGTGCCAGCAGCGCGGAGGACAGCCCGGTGTACTATGGCTACACCTTC
clone_size: few; v_call: TRBV19; j_call: TRBJ1-5; d_call: TRBD1; cdr3_aa: CASSDRDSGNQPQHF; cdr3_nt: TGTGCCAGTAGTGACCGGGACAGCGGCAATCAGCCCCAGCATTTT
clone_size: few; v_call: TRBV7-2; j_call: TRBJ2-2; d_call: NA; cdr3_aa: CASTLPSGISSGELFF; cdr3_nt: TGTGCCAGCACCTTACCCTCAGGGATTTCATCCGGGGAGCTGTTTTTT
clone_size: NA; v_call: TRBV9; j_call: TRBJ1-6; d_call: NA; cdr3_aa: CASSGSLPTSPLHF; cdr3_nt: TGTGCCAGCAGCGGGAGTCTTCCTACTTCACCCCTCCACTTT
clone_size: once; v_call: TRBV2; j_call: TRBJ1-2; d_call: TRBD1; cdr3_aa: CASRGTGGLYGYTF; cdr3_nt: TGTGCCAGCAGGGGGACAGGGGGCCTCTATGGCTACACCTTC
clone_size: NA; v_call: TRBV6-1; j_call: TRBJ1-5; d_call: TRBD1; cdr3_aa: CASSVGTAFLPQHF; cdr3_nt: TGTGCCAGCAGTGTCGGGACAGCTTTTTTGCCCCAGCATTTT